The 15 T cell receptor beta chains below come from one sample, sequenced in a study of blood T cells in healthy people across ages. A J-beta primer mix and a sample-barcoded 5' primer were used in a second PCR of roughly 6 to 11 cycles. TCRdb called the 5' RACE reads again in MiXCR, with one record for every CDR3 protein. There are a few hundred thousand distinct CDR3 sequences in the sample; approximately 27% occur only once, and approximately 17% lies in the top ten. Sequencing was performed on blood. The origin of the receptors is a woman aged 70-85 years in good health.

This sequence joins TRBV3-1 and TRBJ1-5; possibly TRBD1 for D (5 bases). The germline V gene encodes CDR1 LGHDT and CDR2 YNNKEL (reference sequence). This CDR3 has 14 residues. V lost 3 bases to trimming and J lost 7 bases, with 13 bases between them. CDR3 coding DNA: TGTGCCAGCAGCCAGGGGGGTGGGGACCAGCCCCAGCATTTT. Amino acids: CASSQGGGDQPQHF.

This clonotype has a handful of counts. The J gene is TRBJ2-3, the V gene TRBV21-1; the table gives TRBD1 as D, unverified against the DNA. TRBV21-1 is a known pseudogene. The CDR3 sequence is 18 residues long. CDR3 nucleotides: TGTGCCAGCAGCTCGCCCCTCCTGGACAGGGGGCGAGTAGATACGCAGTATTTT. Protein sequence: CASSSPLLDRGRVDTQYF.

This clonotype was detected only a few times. The J gene is TRBJ1-1, the V gene TRBV6-5; D call uncertain. V lost 2 bases, J lost 1 base, and 8 bases lay in between. CDR3 length: 14 amino acids. Germline V gene data show CDR1 as MNHEY and CDR2 as SVGAGI. The CDR3 DNA sequence: TGTGCCAGCAGTTACGGCAGAACGAACACTGAAGCTTTCTTT. Amino acids: CASSYGRTNTEAFF.

CDR3 coding DNA: TGCAGCGTTGATTCCCGTGGGGAGATACACGCTAACTATGGCTACACCTTC. Its translation is CSVDSRGEIHANYGYTF. V is TRBV29-1 and J is TRBJ1-2; D uncertain. The V and J ends lost 3 bases and 0 bases respectively, with 20 bases between them. This CDR3 is 17 amino acids long. CDR1 SQVTM and CDR2 ANQGSEA come from the germline V gene.

This clonotype was counted between two and nine times. V is TRBV4-3 and J is TRBJ1-6; no clear D gene. Trimming cost V 5 bases and J 0 bases, with 8 bases left between them. CDR1 and CDR2 from the germline V gene are LGHNA and YSLEER. This CDR3 spans 15 amino acids. CDR3 sequence: CASSITSSYNSPLHF. The CDR3 coding sequence is TGCGCCAGCAGCATAACAAGCTCCTATAATTCACCCCTCCACTTT.

This rearrangement joins TRBV6-5 to TRBJ2-6; D unresolved. Germline V gene data show CDR1 as MNHEY and CDR2 as SVGAGI. The CDR3 sequence is 18 residues long. The ends were cut back, 4 bases at V and 0 bases at J, with 16 bases in the middle. The CDR3 region is CASSSLSARSSGANVLTF. The CDR3 DNA sequence: TGTGCCAGCAGTTCTCTCTCCGCACGGAGCTCTGGGGCCAACGTCCTGACTTTC.

The chain carries TRBV7-2 and TRBJ1-2; D gene uncertain. Germline loops: CDR1 SGHTA, CDR2 FQGNSA. CDR3 length: 15 amino acids. V was trimmed by 6 bases and J by 8 bases, leaving 22 bases between them. CDR3 nucleotide sequence: TGTGCCAGCAGAAACAGCCATAAGATGGTGGGGGGCTACACCTTC. Translated, it gives CASRNSHKMVGGYTF.

This clonotype was picked up a small number of times. The rearrangement links TRBV20-1 to TRBJ2-7; D perhaps matches TRBD1 (5 bases). This CDR3 contains 13 residues. Germline CDR1 is DFQATT and CDR2 is SNEGSKA (reference sequence). V lost 5 bases and J lost 1, with 12 bases in between. The CDR3 DNA reads TGCAGTGCTCCAGGGTTAGGATCCTACGAGCAGTACTTC. This codes for CSAPGLGSYEQYF.

This clonotype was found a few times. The chain recombines TRBV9 with TRBJ2-1; D is perhaps TRBD1 (5 bases). Between the trimmed V and J ends, which lost 4 bases and 1 base, there was a span of 15 bases. This CDR3 contains 16 residues. Germline V gives CDR1 SGDLS, CDR2 YYNGEE. The CDR3 here is CASSPGLGLSYNEQFF. The CDR3 DNA sequence: TGTGCCAGCAGCCCCGGGTTGGGGCTTTCCTACAATGAGCAGTTCTTC.

The chain employs TRBV29-1 and TRBJ2-2, with no clear D. Germline values: CDR1 SQVTM, CDR2 ANQGSEA. CDR3 size: 12 residues. V shed 5 bases and J shed 4 bases, with 8 bases lying between them. CDR3 amino acids: CSVSRPTGELFF. In DNA form, the CDR3 reads TGCAGCGTTAGCCGGCCCACCGGGGAGCTGTTTTTT.

The rearrangement joins TRBV20-1 to TRBJ2-7; D unclear. Between the trimmed V and J ends, which lost 2 bases and 5 bases, there was a span of 13 bases. The CDR3 has 13 amino acids. CDR1 DFQATT and CDR2 SNEGSKA come from the germline V gene (reference sequence). In DNA form, the CDR3 reads TGCAGTGCTAGAAATGGTCCTTCGGACGAGCAGTACTTC. Translating gives CSARNGPSDEQYF.

This chain uses TRBV7-9 with TRBJ2-3, with D maybe TRBD1 (6 bases). Trimming removed 4 bases from V and 6 bases from J, with 29 bases in between. This CDR3 region has 19 residues. CDR1 and CDR2 (germline): SEHNR, FQNEAQ (reference sequence). CDR3 loop: CASSSRGRAGTKKGDTQYF. CDR3 in DNA: TGTGCCAGCAGCTCCAGAGGGCGTGCCGGGACAAAAAAGGGGGATACGCAGTATTTT.

The chain is built from TRBV12-3 or TRBV12-4 and TRBJ1-1; 10 bases are shared with TRBD1. The trim removed 7 bases at V and 1 base at J, leaving 9 bases unmatched. This CDR3 contains 16 residues. CDR3 loop: CASIFGDRGSNTEAFF. The CDR3 bases are TGTGCCAGCATTTTCGGGGACAGGGGATCGAACACTGAAGCTTTCTTT.

The chain links TRBV12-3 or TRBV12-4 to TRBJ2-5; possible D gene TRBD1, 6 bases. CDR3 length: 14 residues. The ends were cut back, 4 bases at V and 1 base at J, with 10 bases in the middle. This CDR3 reads CASSSWDIQETQYF. In DNA form, the CDR3 reads TGTGCCAGCAGTTCCTGGGACATCCAAGAGACCCAGTACTTC.

The CDR3 DNA is TGTGCCAGCAGCCAAGATTGGGGGACAGGGGGTACAATCAGGCCCTACGAGCAGTACTTC. It codes for CASSQDWGTGGTIRPYEQYF. The V call is TRBV4-2, the J call TRBJ2-7; TRBD1 aligns across 11 bases. Germline CDR1 and CDR2: LGHNA and YNFKEQ. The J segment lost 2 bases and the V segment lost 0 bases, leaving 15 bases of the junction unmatched. This CDR3 comprises 20 residues.